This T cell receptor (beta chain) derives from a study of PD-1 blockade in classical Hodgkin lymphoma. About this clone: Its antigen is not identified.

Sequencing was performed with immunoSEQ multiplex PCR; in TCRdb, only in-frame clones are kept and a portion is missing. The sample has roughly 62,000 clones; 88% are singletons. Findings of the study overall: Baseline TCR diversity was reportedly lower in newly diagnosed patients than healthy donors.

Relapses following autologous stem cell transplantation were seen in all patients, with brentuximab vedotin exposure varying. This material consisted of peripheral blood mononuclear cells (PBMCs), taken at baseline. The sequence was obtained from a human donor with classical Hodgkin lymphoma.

The CDR3 spells CASSFTGTGGLSPLHF. CDR3 coding DNA: TGTGCCAGTAGCTTTACCGGGACAGGGGGCCTTTCACCCCTCCACTTT. The rearrangement uses TRBV19 and TRBJ1-6, with 12 bases identical to TRBD1. Per the germline V gene, CDR1 is LNHDA and CDR2 is SQIVND (reference sequence). This CDR3 is built from 16 residues. The ends lost 6 bases at V and 9 bases at J; junction bases unmatched: 9.